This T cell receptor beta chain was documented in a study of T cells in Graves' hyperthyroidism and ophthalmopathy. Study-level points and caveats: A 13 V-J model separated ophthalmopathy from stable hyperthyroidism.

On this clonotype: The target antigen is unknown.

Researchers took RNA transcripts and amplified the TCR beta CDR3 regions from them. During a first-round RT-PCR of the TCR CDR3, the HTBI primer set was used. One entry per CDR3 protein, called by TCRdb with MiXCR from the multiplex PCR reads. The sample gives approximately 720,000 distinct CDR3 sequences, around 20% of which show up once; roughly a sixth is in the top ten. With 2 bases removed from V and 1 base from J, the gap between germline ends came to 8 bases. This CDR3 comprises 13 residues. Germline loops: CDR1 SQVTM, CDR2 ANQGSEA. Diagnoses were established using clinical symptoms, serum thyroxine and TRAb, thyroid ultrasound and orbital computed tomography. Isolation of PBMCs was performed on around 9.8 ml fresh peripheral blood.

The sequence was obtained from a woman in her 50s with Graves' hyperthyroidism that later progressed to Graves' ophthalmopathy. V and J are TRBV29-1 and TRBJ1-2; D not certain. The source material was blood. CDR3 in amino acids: CSVESFFNYGYTF. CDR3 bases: TGCAGCGTTGAATCATTCTTTAACTATGGCTACACCTTC.